This T cell receptor beta chain was identified during a study of T-cell memory formation after mild COVID-19. TCRdb recomputed calls from the 5' RACE reads with MiXCR, one row per CDR3 protein. Of about 560,000 distinct CDR3 sequences listed, about 18% are singletons. Material for sequencing was PBMCs or a T cell subset sorted from them (not recorded which). This receptor was identified in an adult woman who had mild COVID-19 (a few samples of this study predate the infection). Cell type and time point are not known.

CDR3 nucleotide sequence: TGTGCCAGCAGCCCTAGGCGGAGGGACACAGATACGCAGTATTTT. The encoded protein is CASSPRRRDTDTQYF. The rearrangement links TRBV5-5 to TRBJ2-3; tentatively, D is TRBD2 (6 bases). The length of the CDR3 is 15 residues. CDR1 is SGHKS and CDR2 is YYEKEE in the germline V gene (reference sequence). Trimming left V 4 bases short and J 2 bases short, with 14 bases between.